Presented here are 27 T cell receptor beta chains from one specimen sequenced in a study of blood T cell repertoires in COVID-19. TCRdb keeps only in-frame clones here, not all; method: immunoSEQ multiplex PCR. Of approximately 280,000 clones in the sample, around nine tenths are singletons; the top ten hold about an eighth. The sequenced sample consisted of peripheral blood. The receptor source for this set is a woman aged 60-75 years with acute or convalescent COVID-19.

CDR3 loop: CASSLPGTHDDYEQYF. The CDR3 nucleotides read TGTGCCAGCAGTTTACCCGGGACACATGATGATTACGAGCAGTACTTC. This chain joins TRBV28 and TRBJ2-7; a possible D gene is TRBD1 (6 bases). This CDR3 has 16 amino acids. Germline V gene data show CDR1 as MDHEN and CDR2 as SYDVKM. Trimming removed 2 bases from V and 4 bases from J, with 18 bases in between.

The chain is built from TRBV6-2 or TRBV6-3 and TRBJ2-6; 13 bases line up with TRBD2. The CDR3 contains 20 residues. CDR1 and CDR2 (germline): MNHEY, SVGEGT. Trimming took 7 bases from V and 0 from J; bases not matched to a gene: 12. The CDR3 DNA reads as TGTGCCAGCACCCCGACTAGCGGGGGGCCCTTAAGCTCTGGGGCCAACGTCCTGACTTTC. Translated: CASTPTSGGPLSSGANVLTF.

CDR3 sequence reads: CASSLGTKNTGELFF. The CDR3 DNA sequence: TGTGCCAGCAGCTTAGGGACAAAGAACACCGGGGAGCTGTTTTTT. V and J are TRBV5-5 and TRBJ2-2; a weak D match, TRBD1 (6 bases). The CDR3 contains 15 residues. Deletions cut 2 bases from V and 1 base from J, with 9 bases between. Germline loops: CDR1 SGHKS, CDR2 YYEKEE (reference sequence).

The chain is built from TRBV6-5 and TRBJ2-3; 12 bases map to TRBD2. V shed 4 bases and J 3 bases; nucleotides not matched to a gene: 2. Germline V CDR1 and CDR2: MNHEY, SVGAGI. The CDR3 has 15 residues. The chain's CDR3 is CASSFTSGGTDTQYF. The CDR3 DNA reads as TGTGCCAGCAGTTTCACTAGCGGGGGGACAGATACGCAGTATTTT.

The chain couples TRBV6-5 to TRBJ1-2; tentatively, D is TRBD1 (6 bases). CDR3 size: 14 residues. V lost 9 bases and J lost 3, with 17 bases in between. CDR1 and CDR2 (germline): MNHEY, SVGAGI. In nucleotides, the CDR3 is TGTGCCAGTCGAACCCGGACAGCGGACTATGGCTACACCTTC. Translating gives CASRTRTADYGYTF.

On this clone itself: Other DNA sequences in the sample encode the same CDR3. The genes are TRBV7-2 and TRBJ2-1; 7 positions agree with TRBD1. The CDR3 contains 15 residues. CDR1 and CDR2 (germline): SGHTA, FQGNSA. The J segment lost 2 bases and the V segment lost 1 base, leaving 2 bases of the junction unmatched. The DNA for the CDR3 is TGTGCCAGCAGCTTAGGGACAGGCCCCTACAATGAGCAGTTCTTC. It encodes CASSLGTGPYNEQFF. Complete variable domain (other parts from reference TRBV7-2 and TRBJ2-1): GAGVSQSPSNKVTEKGKDVELRCDPISGHTALYWYRQSLGQGLEFLIYFQGNSAPDKSGLPSDRFSAERTGGSVSTLTIQRTQQEDSAVYLCASSLGTGPYNEQFFGPGTRLTVL.

This chain links TRBV2 with TRBJ1-5, with 9 positions matching TRBD1. Germline V gene data show CDR1 as SNHLY and CDR2 as FYNNEI. The CDR3 has 20 residues. Losses at the gene ends were 5 bases for V and 2 bases for J; bases not matched to a gene: 19. In DNA, the CDR3 is TGTGCCAGCAGTTACCTCGACGGACAGGGGATCTCCTATGGCAATCAGCCCCAGCATTTT. This gives the protein CASSYLDGQGISYGNQPQHF.

The V call is TRBV4-2, the J call TRBJ2-7; a possible D gene is TRBD2 (5 bases). The CDR3 runs 17 residues. Between the trimmed V and J ends, which lost 0 bases and 0 bases, there was a span of 15 bases. In germline, CDR1 is LGHNA, CDR2 YNFKEQ. CDR3 coding DNA: TGTGCCAGCAGCCAAGAAAGGGCCGACTACAACTCCTACGAGCAGTACTTC. Its translation is CASSQERADYNSYEQYF.

The chain couples TRBV27 to TRBJ2-1; TRBD2 is a possible D gene (5 bases). Germline CDR1 is MNHEY and CDR2 is SMNVEV (reference sequence). The CDR3 length is 13 residues. V was clipped by 4 bases and J by 7 bases, with 11 bases between them. This CDR3 is CASSSRTGNEQFF. Written as DNA, the CDR3 is TGTGCCAGCAGTTCACGAACGGGAAATGAGCAGTTCTTC.

The J gene is TRBJ1-6, the V gene TRBV3-1 (or the pseudogene TRBV3-2); 9 positions agree with TRBD1. CDR3 length: 20 residues. The V gene end was trimmed by 1 base and the J gene end by 1 base; junction bases not matched to a gene: 11. The germline V gene encodes CDR1 LGHDT and CDR2 YNNKEL (reference sequence). The CDR3 sequence is CASSQGLTGGSRSYNSPLHF. The CDR3 DNA sequence: TGTGCCAGCAGCCAAGGCCTGACAGGGGGTTCAAGGTCCTATAATTCACCCCTCCACTTT.

The CDR3 is CASSLGSFTDTQYF. CDR3 sequence (DNA): TGTGCCAGCAGCTTGGGCTCCTTCACAGATACGCAGTATTTT. The chain combines TRBV7-9 with TRBJ2-3; D not resolved. Trimming pared 3 bases from V and 2 bases from J, leaving 9 bases between. Germline V gene data show CDR1 as SEHNR and CDR2 as FQNEAQ (reference sequence). There are 14 residues in the CDR3.

V usage is TRBV14 and J usage is TRBJ2-1, with a weak D call TRBD2 (6 bases). Looked up from germline, CDR1 is SGHDN and CDR2 is FVKESK. The CDR3 is 15 amino acids. The V and J ends lost 4 bases and 5 bases respectively, with 15 bases between them. CDR3 in amino acids: CASSPFRESNNEQFF. The CDR3 coding sequence is TGTGCCAGCAGCCCTTTCCGGGAGTCCAACAATGAGCAGTTCTTC.

This chain connects TRBV7-6 to TRBJ2-1; D is perhaps TRBD2 (5 bases). This CDR3 comprises 18 residues. V shed 0 bases and J shed 6 bases, with 21 bases lying between them. CDR1 and CDR2 (germline): SGHVS, FNYEAQ. In DNA, the CDR3 is TGTGCCAGCAGCTTAGCCGCGCCGGGCCCTGGGAGTGGCAATGAGCAGTTCTTC. It translates to CASSLAAPGPGSGNEQFF.

This chain joins TRBV7-9 and TRBJ2-1; D is uncertain. CDR1 SEHNR and CDR2 FQNEAQ come from the germline V gene (reference sequence). The CDR3 extends over 12 amino acids. V lost 5 bases and J lost 12, with 14 bases in between. As DNA, the CDR3 is TGTGCCAGCAGCCGAGGTGGCTTAGCGCAGTTCTTC. Amino acids: CASSRGGLAQFF.

This chain uses TRBV24-1 with TRBJ1-4, with 9 bases aligning to TRBD1. The J segment lost 5 bases and the V segment lost 3 bases, leaving 3 bases of the junction unmatched. CDR3 length equals 15 residues. CDR1 is KGHDR, CDR2 SFDVKD, per germline. CDR3 amino acids: CATSDGGQGNEKLFF. CDR3 bases: TGTGCCACCAGTGATGGGGGACAGGGAAATGAAAAACTGTTTTTT.

This chain uses TRBV29-1 with TRBJ2-1; the match to TRBD2 covers 7 bases. The CDR3 has 16 residues. V trimming: 4 bases; J trimming: 4 bases; junction bases outside the gene matches: 13. Germline CDR1 reads SQVTM; CDR2 reads ANQGSEA. CDR3 DNA: TGCAGCGTTGTATTCGCCCTAGCGGACCTATACAATGAGCAGTTCTTC. It codes for CSVVFALADLYNEQFF.

The V and J genes are TRBV6-5 and TRBJ2-1; 8 bases are a match to TRBD2. With 2 bases clipped from V and 0 bases from J, the junction kept 0 bases outside the gene matches. The germline gives CDR1 MNHEY, CDR2 SVGAGI. The CDR3 sequence is 15 residues long. The CDR3 coding sequence is TGTGCCAGCAGTTACGCGGGGGGCTCCTACAATGAGCAGTTCTTC. It codes for CASSYAGGSYNEQFF.

J is TRBJ2-6 and V is TRBV6-2 or TRBV6-3; no reliable D call. The germline gives CDR1 MNHEY, CDR2 SVGEGT. The germline V and J ends were trimmed by 0 bases and 0 bases, with 12 bases remaining between them. The CDR3 extends over 18 amino acids. CDR3 coding DNA: TGTGCCAGCAGTTACTCGTTCCCCCTTAGCTCTGGGGCCAACGTCCTGACTTTC. Protein product: CASSYSFPLSSGANVLTF.

The rearrangement joins TRBV29-1 to TRBJ2-3; 8 nucleotides agree with TRBD2. Per the germline V gene, CDR1 is SQVTM and CDR2 is ANQGSEA. The CDR3 runs 15 residues. The trim removed 5 bases at V and 0 bases at J, leaving 7 bases unmatched. The CDR3 region is CSVKGLAGSTDTQYF. CDR3 sequence (DNA): TGCAGCGTTAAGGGCCTAGCGGGTAGCACAGATACGCAGTATTTT.

V and J are TRBV2 and TRBJ2-1, with 14 bases that match TRBD2. Germline V CDR1 and CDR2: SNHLY, FYNNEI. Trimming at V came to 4 bases and at J to 9 bases, leaving 17 bases not matched to a gene. This CDR3 comprises 19 residues. The CDR3 reads CASSATWTSGRTLIGEQFF. Here the CDR3 DNA reads TGTGCCAGCAGTGCAACTTGGACTAGCGGGAGGACTCTCATAGGTGAGCAGTTCTTC.

This chain uses TRBV4-1 with TRBJ1-2; 9 bases map to TRBD1. The CDR3 is 13 residues long. Losses at the gene ends were 6 bases for V and 4 bases for J; bases not matched to a gene: 3. Germline assignment: CDR1 MGHRA and CDR2 YSYEKL. CDR3 in DNA: TGCGCCAGCAGACCGACAGGGGGCTATGGCTACACCTTC. Residues: CASRPTGGYGYTF.

Note on this clone: This sample includes further DNA sequences coding for the same CDR3. This sequence joins TRBV2 and TRBJ2-5; possible D gene TRBD1, 6 bases. V gave up 3 bases and J gave up 5 bases, with 13 bases separating them. CDR3 size: 14 residues. CDR1 is SNHLY, CDR2 FYNNEI, per germline. DNA of the CDR3: TGTGCCAGCAGTGACACACAGGGTTACGAGACCCAGTACTTC. Residues: CASSDTQGYETQYF.

The gene calls are TRBV6-6 and TRBJ1-4, with 9 bases matching TRBD1. V trimming: 2 bases; J trimming: 8 bases; junction bases outside the gene matches: 6. Germline V gene sequence: CDR1 MNHNY, CDR2 SVGAGI (reference sequence). CDR3 length: 15 residues. The chain's CDR3 is CASSYKGQGPEKLFF. In DNA form, the CDR3 reads TGTGCCAGCAGTTACAAGGGACAGGGTCCCGAAAAACTGTTTTTT.

This chain uses TRBV20-1 with TRBJ2-3, with 7 bases fitting TRBD2. Trimming cost V 3 bases and J 3 bases; bases outside gene matches: 9. This CDR3 is built from 15 residues. Per the germline V gene, CDR1 is DFQATT and CDR2 is SNEGSKA (reference sequence). For the CDR3, the DNA is TGCAGTGCTAGTAGGCGGGAGCGGTCGACAGATACGCAGTATTTT. Protein sequence: CSASRRERSTDTQYF.

V and J are TRBV15 and TRBJ2-1, with D unresolved. V dropped 5 bases and J dropped 8 bases, with 13 bases sitting between them. Germline V lookup: CDR1 LNHNV, CDR2 YYDKDF (reference sequence). CDR3 length equals 13 residues. DNA for the CDR3: TGTGCCACCAGCCCCCGCCCCTATCATGAGCAGTTCTTC. The encoded protein is CATSPRPYHEQFF.

To note about this clone: This may be a read error: a much more frequent sequence differs by one nucleotide. The chain combines TRBV7-3 with TRBJ1-1; D is unclear. V gave up 2 bases and J gave up 1 base, with 5 bases separating them. CDR3 size: 13 residues. The V gene's germline CDR1 is SGHTA and CDR2 FQGTGA. CDR3 amino acids: CASSLGRNTEAFF. CDR3 nucleotides: TGTGCCAGCAGCTTAGGCAGGAACACTGAAGCTTTCTTT.

V usage is TRBV24-1 and J usage is TRBJ2-2, with D possibly being TRBD1 (5 bases). V lost 11 bases and J 6 bases, leaving 12 bases between the germline ends. CDR3 size: 12 residues. Germline assignment: CDR1 KGHDR and CDR2 SFDVKD. The CDR3 spells CAIQRQSGELFF. For the CDR3, the DNA is TGTGCCATCCAAAGACAGTCCGGGGAGCTGTTTTTT.